This T cell receptor beta chain was sequenced during a study of beta chain features in type 1 diabetes. Study-wide results and limits: PCR, the amplification step, might favor shorter templates, equally in patients and controls. Sampled from patients, naive, central memory and Treg TCRB repertoires appeared more similar than those sampled from healthy donors. Across all four CD4+ subsets, people with type 1 diabetes showed modestly shorter TCRB CDR3s.

Expressed TCRB transcripts were sequenced, since all the RNA that had been isolated was reverse transcribed. Using immunoSEQ multiplex PCR, the repertoire was profiled, and TCRdb retains in-frame clones only, with some absent. The sample holds a few hundred thousand clones, more than 12% seen once. Notes on this clone: Antigen unknown.

CD4+ naive, central memory, regulatory and stem cell-like memory subsets were isolated by sorting on CD45RO/CCR7/CD25/CD127/CD95/CD27. Trimming shortened V by 5 bases and J by 4 bases, and 11 bases separated the two germline ends. Per the germline V gene, CDR1 is LNHDA and CDR2 is SQIVND (reference sequence). The CDR3 runs to 13 residues. The sequencing sample was made of naive CD4+ T cells from blood. This clonotype was obtained from a woman aged 18-29 years in good health. V gene TRBV19 combines with J gene TRBJ1-2; possible D gene TRBD1, 6 bases. CDR3 loop: CASSSGQLYGYTF. The CDR3 DNA is TGTGCCAGTAGTTCCGGACAGCTCTATGGCTACACCTTC.